This is a list of T cell receptor beta chains from one sample in a study of immune characterization of retroperitoneal liposarcoma. TCRdb re-called the PCR reads through MiXCR, storing one row per CDR3 protein. The table records 8,500 to 11,000 distinct CDR3 sequences, around a quarter of them present only once. Sequenced sample: tumor tissue. The receptors here all came from a female donor with retroperitoneal liposarcoma. The CDR3 runs from the conserved cysteine through the conserved F or W. The order of the fields is V gene, clone size, J gene, D gene, CDR3 protein, CDR3 DNA. D genes are given only for firm matches. Clone size, where shown, is once, few, many, or a class for clones that have expanded.

v_call: TRBV7-4
clone_size: NA
j_call: TRBJ2-1
d_call: TRBD2
cdr3_aa: CASSPQRGAVEEQFF
cdr3_nt: TGTGCCAGCAGCCCGCAGCGGGGGGCCGTAGAGGAGCAGTTCTTC

v_call: TRBV7-3
clone_size: medium-sized
j_call: TRBJ2-5
d_call: NA
cdr3_aa: CASSLQPAAGETQYF
cdr3_nt: TGTGCCAGCAGCTTACAGCCCGCGGCCGGGGAGACCCAGTACTTC

v_call: TRBV12-3/TRBV12-4
clone_size: many
j_call: TRBJ2-3
d_call: NA
cdr3_aa: CASSLGTALGTDTQYF
cdr3_nt: TGTGCCAGCAGTTTAGGAACCGCCCTCGGCACAGATACGCAGTATTTT

v_call: TRBV6-6
clone_size: medium-sized
j_call: TRBJ2-2
d_call: NA
cdr3_aa: CASSYLGELFF
cdr3_nt: TGTGCCAGCAGTTACTTGGGGGAGCTGTTTTTT

v_call: TRBV6-1
clone_size: few
j_call: TRBJ1-2
d_call: TRBD1
cdr3_aa: CASSAGGAGGYTF
cdr3_nt: TGTGCCAGCAGTGCAGGGGGCGCCGGTGGCTACACCTTC

v_call: TRBV19
clone_size: NA
j_call: TRBJ2-4
d_call: TRBD2
cdr3_aa: CASTRTSGGAFDSYNEQYF
cdr3_nt: TGTGCCAGTACCCGAACTAGCGGGGGGGCGTTCGACTCCTACAATGAGCAGTACTTC

v_call: TRBV6-2/TRBV6-3
clone_size: NA
j_call: TRBJ2-3
d_call: TRBD2
cdr3_aa: CASSESSSGAAYTQYF
cdr3_nt: TGTGCCAGCAGTGAATCATCTAGCGGTGCGGCCTATACGCAGTATTTT

v_call: TRBV11-2
clone_size: few
j_call: TRBJ2-2
d_call: NA
cdr3_aa: CASSLGTQVDTGELFF
cdr3_nt: TGTGCCAGCAGCTTAGGTACACAGGTAGACACCGGGGAGCTGTTTTTT

v_call: TRBV6-1
clone_size: NA
j_call: TRBJ2-1
d_call: TRBD1
cdr3_aa: CASSEYGTGAREQFF
cdr3_nt: TGTGCCAGCAGTGAATACGGGACAGGGGCCAGAGAGCAGTTCTTC

v_call: TRBV7-8
clone_size: few
j_call: TRBJ1-5
d_call: TRBD1
cdr3_aa: CASSLGRQGSNQPQHF
cdr3_nt: TGTGCCAGCAGCTTGGGTAGACAGGGTAGCAATCAGCCCCAGCATTTT

v_call: TRBV25-1
clone_size: medium-sized
j_call: TRBJ2-7
d_call: NA
cdr3_aa: CASSTQAGEQYF
cdr3_nt: TGTGCCAGCAGCACACAAGCCGGCGAGCAGTACTTC

v_call: TRBV7-9
clone_size: medium-sized
j_call: TRBJ2-1
d_call: TRBD2
cdr3_aa: CASSSAPGLAGGGNEQFF
cdr3_nt: TGTGCCAGCAGCTCCGCCCCGGGACTAGCGGGAGGGGGAAATGAGCAGTTCTTC

v_call: TRBV6-5
clone_size: NA
j_call: TRBJ2-2
d_call: NA
cdr3_aa: CASREGTSQTGELFF
cdr3_nt: TGTGCCAGCAGAGAGGGGACCTCTCAAACCGGGGAGCTGTTTTTT

v_call: TRBV7-2
clone_size: medium-sized
j_call: TRBJ2-1
d_call: NA
cdr3_aa: CASSPMSEQFF
cdr3_nt: TGTGCCAGCAGCCCTATGAGTGAGCAGTTCTTC

v_call: TRBV6-1
clone_size: many
j_call: TRBJ2-1
d_call: NA
cdr3_aa: CASSETGHSYEQFF
cdr3_nt: TGTGCCAGCAGTGAGACAGGCCACTCCTACGAGCAGTTCTTC

v_call: TRBV6-6
clone_size: few
j_call: TRBJ1-2
d_call: NA
cdr3_aa: CASSYSRGYGYTF
cdr3_nt: TGTGCCAGCAGTTACTCGAGAGGCTATGGCTACACCTTC

v_call: TRBV6-1
clone_size: many
j_call: TRBJ2-1
d_call: NA
cdr3_aa: CASDDSGEPEETQFF
cdr3_nt: TGTGCCAGCGACGATAGCGGAGAACCCGAAGAGACCCAGTTCTTC

v_call: TRBV6-1
clone_size: medium-sized
j_call: TRBJ2-1
d_call: NA
cdr3_aa: CASSYYDTEGEQFF
cdr3_nt: TGTGCCAGCAGTTATTACGACACGGAAGGGGAGCAGTTCTTC

v_call: TRBV7-9
clone_size: medium-sized
j_call: TRBJ2-1
d_call: NA
cdr3_aa: CASSFVQQETQFF
cdr3_nt: TGTGCCAGCAGCTTCGTGCAGCAAGAGACCCAGTTCTTC

v_call: TRBV6-1
clone_size: medium-sized
j_call: TRBJ2-1
d_call: TRBD2
cdr3_aa: CASSTSGLGNEQFF
cdr3_nt: TGTGCCAGCAGTACTAGCGGGCTAGGGAATGAGCAGTTCTTC

v_call: TRBV27
clone_size: many
j_call: TRBJ1-1
d_call: NA
cdr3_aa: CASSSWVNTEAFF
cdr3_nt: TGTGCCAGCAGTTCATGGGTGAACACTGAAGCTTTCTTT

v_call: TRBV7-2
clone_size: medium-sized
j_call: TRBJ2-7
d_call: TRBD2
cdr3_aa: CASSLVGASGRGNEQYF
cdr3_nt: TGTGCCAGCAGCTTAGTCGGGGCTAGCGGGAGAGGGAATGAGCAGTACTTC